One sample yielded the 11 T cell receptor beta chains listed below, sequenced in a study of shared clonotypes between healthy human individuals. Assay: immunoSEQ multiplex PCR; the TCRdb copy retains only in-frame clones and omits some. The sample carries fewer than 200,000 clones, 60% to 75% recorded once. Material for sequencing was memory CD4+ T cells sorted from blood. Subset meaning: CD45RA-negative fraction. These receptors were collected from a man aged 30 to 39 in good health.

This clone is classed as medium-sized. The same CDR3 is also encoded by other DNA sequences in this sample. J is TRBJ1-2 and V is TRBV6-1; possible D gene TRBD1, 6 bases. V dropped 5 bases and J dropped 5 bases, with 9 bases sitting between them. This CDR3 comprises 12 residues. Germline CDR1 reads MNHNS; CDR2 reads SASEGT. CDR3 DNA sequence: TGTGCCAGCAGTAAACAGGGTTATGGCTACACCTTC. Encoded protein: CASSKQGYGYTF.

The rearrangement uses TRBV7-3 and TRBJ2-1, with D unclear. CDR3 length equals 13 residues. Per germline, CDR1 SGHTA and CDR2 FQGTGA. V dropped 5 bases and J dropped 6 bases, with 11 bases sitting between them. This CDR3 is CASSTDSLNEQFF. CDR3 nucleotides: TGTGCCAGCAGCACAGACTCTCTCAATGAGCAGTTCTTC.

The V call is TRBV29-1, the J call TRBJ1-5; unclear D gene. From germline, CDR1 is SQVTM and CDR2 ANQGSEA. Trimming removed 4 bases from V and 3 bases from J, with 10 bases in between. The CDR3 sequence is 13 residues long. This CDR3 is CSVGTALNQPQHF. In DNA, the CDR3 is TGCAGCGTTGGGACGGCGCTCAATCAGCCCCAGCATTTT.

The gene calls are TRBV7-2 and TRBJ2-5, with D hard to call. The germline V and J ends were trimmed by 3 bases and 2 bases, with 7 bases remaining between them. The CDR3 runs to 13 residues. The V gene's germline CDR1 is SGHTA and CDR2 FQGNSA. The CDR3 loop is CASSFSNQETQYF. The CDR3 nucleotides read TGTGCCAGCAGCTTTTCGAATCAAGAGACCCAGTACTTC.

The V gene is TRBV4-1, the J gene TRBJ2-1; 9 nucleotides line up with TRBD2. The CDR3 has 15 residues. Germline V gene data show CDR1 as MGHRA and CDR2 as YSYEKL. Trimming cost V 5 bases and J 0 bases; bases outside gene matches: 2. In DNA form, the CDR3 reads TGCGCCAGCAGCGATAGCGGGAGCTCCTACAATGAGCAGTTCTTC. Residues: CASSDSGSSYNEQFF.

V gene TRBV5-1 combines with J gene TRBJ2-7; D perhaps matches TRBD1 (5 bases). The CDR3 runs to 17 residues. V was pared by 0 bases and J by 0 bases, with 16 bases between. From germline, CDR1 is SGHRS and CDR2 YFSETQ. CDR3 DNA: TGCGCCAGCAGCTTGGCCCCTTTAACAGGCTACTCCTACGAGCAGTACTTC. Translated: CASSLAPLTGYSYEQYF.

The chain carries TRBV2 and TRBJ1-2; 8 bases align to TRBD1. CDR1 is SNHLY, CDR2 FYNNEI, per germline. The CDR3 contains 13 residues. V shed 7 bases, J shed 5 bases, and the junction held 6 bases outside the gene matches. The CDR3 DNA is TGTGCCAGCACTGGGACAGGATCTTATGGCTACACCTTC. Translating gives CASTGTGSYGYTF.

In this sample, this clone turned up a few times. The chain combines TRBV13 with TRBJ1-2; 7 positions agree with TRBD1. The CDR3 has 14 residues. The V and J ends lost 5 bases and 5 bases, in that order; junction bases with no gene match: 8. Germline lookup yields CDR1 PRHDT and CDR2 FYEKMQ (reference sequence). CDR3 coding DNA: TGTGCCAGCAGCCGGGGACAGCTAGATTATGGCTACACCTTC. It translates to CASSRGQLDYGYTF. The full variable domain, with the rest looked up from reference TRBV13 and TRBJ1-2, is AAGVIQSPRHLIKEKRETATLKCYPIPRHDTVYWYQQGPGQDPQFLISFYEKMQSDKGSIPDRFSAQQFSDYHSELNMSSLELGDSALYFCASSRGQLDYGYTFGSGTRLTVV.

CDR3 DNA sequence: TGTGCCAGCAGTAAGCCCTCCGGGACAGGATACGAGCAGTACTTC. Its protein product is CASSKPSGTGYEQYF. The chain recombines TRBV6-1 with TRBJ2-7; 8 bases map to TRBD1. Trimming at V came to 5 bases and at J to 4 bases, leaving 10 bases not matched to a gene. Germline CDR1 reads MNHNS; CDR2 reads SASEGT. The CDR3 has 15 residues.

DNA of the CDR3: TGTGCCAGCAGCACTCATGGTCGAACTGAAGCTTTCTTT. It yields the protein CASSTHGRTEAFF. The chain combines TRBV7-9 with TRBJ1-1; D call uncertain. Looked up from germline, CDR1 is SEHNR and CDR2 is FQNEAQ (reference sequence). CDR3 length: 13 amino acids. Trimming took off 5 bases at V and 5 bases at J, with 12 bases between the two ends.

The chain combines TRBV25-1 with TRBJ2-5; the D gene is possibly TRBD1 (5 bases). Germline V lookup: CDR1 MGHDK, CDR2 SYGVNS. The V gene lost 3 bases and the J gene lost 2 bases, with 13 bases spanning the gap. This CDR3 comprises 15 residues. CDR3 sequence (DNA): TGTGCCAGCAGTGACCTTTATAGGGGTCAAGAGACCCAGTACTTC. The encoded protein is CASSDLYRGQETQYF.